These T cell receptor beta chains were read from a single sample in a study of PD-L1 blockade in urothelial cancer. TCRdb's copy holds only in-frame clones and misses some; the assay was immunoSEQ multiplex PCR. The table shows about 41,000 clones, with 80% to 90% occurring only once. Sequences were derived from PBMCs, sampled around atezolizumab (anti-PD-L1) treatment. The receptor source for this set is a man aged 70 or older with urothelial cancer. CDR3s include the opening cysteine and the closing phenylalanine or tryptophan. The D gene is left open where the match is weak. Only part of the rows carry a size: once, few, many, or a class if the clone is expanded.

clone_size	v_call	d_call	j_call	cdr3_nt	cdr3_aa
.	TRBV6-5	TRBD2	TRBJ2-1	TGTGCCAGCAGTTACCCTGGGACTAGCGGGAGAAATGAGCAGTTCTTC	CASSYPGTSGRNEQFF
.	TRBV7-8	TRBD2	TRBJ2-3	TGTGCCAGCGAGACCATAGCGGGAGGCACAGATACGCAGTATTTT	CASETIAGGTDTQYF
once	TRBV11-2	TRBD2	TRBJ2-1	TGTGCCAGCAGCGTAGCGGGAGGCCAGAACAATGAGCAGTTCTTC	CASSVAGGQNNEQFF
.	TRBV7-2	.	TRBJ2-3	TGTGCCAGCAGCTTAGGGGTAGGGGGTGACACAGATACGCAGTATTTT	CASSLGVGGDTDTQYF
few	TRBV6-5	TRBD2	TRBJ2-2	TGTGCCAGCAGTTCCCCTCTAGCGGGAGACGGGGAGCTGTTTTTT	CASSSPLAGDGELFF
few	TRBV29-1	TRBD1	TRBJ2-4	TGCAGCGTTGAGCCCACAGGGGGCGGGGACATTCAGTACTTC	CSVEPTGGGDIQYF
.	TRBV2	TRBD1	TRBJ1-5	TGTGCCAGCACCGAACGGGGACAGGGTAGCAATCAGCCCCAGCATTTT	CASTERGQGSNQPQHF
.	TRBV2	.	TRBJ1-1	TGTGCCAGCAGTCGCAACCTCCACGGTGAAGCTTTCTTT	CASSRNLHGEAFF
few	TRBV30	.	TRBJ2-7	TGTGCCTGGAGGGCAGCCTACGAGCAGTACTTC	CAWRAAYEQYF
.	TRBV2	.	TRBJ2-7	TGTGCCAGCATGAAGTATGAGCGAGACTACGAGCAGTACTTC	CASMKYERDYEQYF
.	TRBV28	.	TRBJ1-4	TGTGCCAGCAGAAATTCGGATGAAAAACTGTTTTTT	CASRNSDEKLFF
.	TRBV30	.	TRBJ1-2	TGTGCCTGGAGTGTAAATCAACTGAGCTATGGCTACACCTTC	CAWSVNQLSYGYTF
.	TRBV19	TRBD1	TRBJ2-7	TGTGCCAGTAGTTTCCGACAGGGACCCTACGAGCAGTACTTC	CASSFRQGPYEQYF
once	TRBV20-1	.	TRBJ1-2	TGCAGTGGTGGAGCCCATGGCTACACCTTC	CSGGAHGYTF
.	TRBV7-2	TRBD2	TRBJ2-7	TGTGCCAGCAGCTTAGCTAGCGGGCCGAGCTACGAGCAGTACTTC	CASSLASGPSYEQYF
.	TRBV19	TRBD2	TRBJ2-3	TGTGCCAGTACCCCTAGCGGGAGAGATTTAGATACGCAGTATTTT	CASTPSGRDLDTQYF
.	TRBV6-5	TRBD1	TRBJ2-7	TGTGCCAGCACCCTTGACAGGGGGTCCTACGAGCAGTACTTC	CASTLDRGSYEQYF
.	TRBV5-1	.	TRBJ1-5	TGCGCCAGCAGCTCGGCACAGGGTCAGCCCCAGCATTTT	CASSSAQGQPQHF
.	TRBV19	.	TRBJ2-7	TGTGCCTCACGGGAACACGAGCAGTACTTC	CASREHEQYF
.	TRBV30	.	TRBJ2-7	TGTGCCTGGGCGGTCAGGCGGGCACCGTACGAGCAGTACTTC	CAWAVRRAPYEQYF
.	TRBV27	.	TRBJ2-2	TGTGCCAGCAGTTTAGGCAGGAACACCGGGGAGCTGTTTTTT	CASSLGRNTGELFF
.	TRBV27	.	TRBJ1-5	TGTGCCAGCAGTTTATTTGGAGGTTCAGAGGACCGTCAGCCCCAGCATTTT	CASSLFGGSEDRQPQHF
.	TRBV6-1	.	TRBJ1-1	TGTGCCAGCAGTGAAGACATCTCTGAAGCTTTCTTT	CASSEDISEAFF
.	TRBV29-1	TRBD1	TRBJ2-7	TGCAGCGTTGAAGGTGGGACAGGGGAAACCTACGAGCAGTACTTC	CSVEGGTGETYEQYF
.	TRBV30	.	TRBJ1-2	TGTGCCTGGAGTCTCGGACAATATATTTACGGCTACACCTTC	CAWSLGQYIYGYTF
few	TRBV30	.	TRBJ2-2	TGTGCCTGGAGTGTATCCCGGGTACGACCCACCGGGGAGCTGTTTTTT	CAWSVSRVRPTGELFF
.	TRBV6-6	.	TRBJ2-1	TGTGCCAGCAGCCCTGGTATGGTAGCGGGACAGGAGCAGTTCTTC	CASSPGMVAGQEQFF
.	TRBV27	TRBD1	TRBJ1-2	TGTGCCAGCAGGCCGACAGGGAACTATGGCTACACCTTC	CASRPTGNYGYTF
.	TRBV6-1	TRBD1	TRBJ1-4	TGTGCCAGCAGGAAACAGGGGGATTGGGAAAAACTGTTTTTT	CASRKQGDWEKLFF
.	TRBV15	.	TRBJ1-1	TGTGCCACCAGGATTCGCCAGGGGTTGGTGGTTGAAGCTTTCTTT	CATRIRQGLVVEAFF
.	TRBV4-2	TRBD2	TRBJ2-1	TGTGCCAGCACCCTAGCGGGAGGGAGAGATAATGAGCAGTTCTTC	CASTLAGGRDNEQFF
.	TRBV6-5	.	TRBJ2-1	TGTGCCAGCAGTTATTGGACAGCCGAGGCCTACAATGAGCAGTTCTTC	CASSYWTAEAYNEQFF
.	TRBV30	.	TRBJ1-1	TGTGCCTGGAGTAGGACAAGTCGCGAAGCTTTCTTT	CAWSRTSREAFF
.	TRBV28	TRBD2	TRBJ2-1	TGTGCCAGCAGTTTGGCCAGCGGGAGTGGGTATGAGCAGTTCTTC	CASSLASGSGYEQFF
.	TRBV18	.	TRBJ1-1	TGTGCCAGCTCACCACTAGGGGTTACGACTGAAGCTTTCTTT	CASSPLGVTTEAFF
.	TRBV10-2	.	TRBJ1-5	TGCGCCAGCAGTGCACAGATCGGCAATCAGCCCCAGCATTTT	CASSAQIGNQPQHF
.	TRBV2	.	TRBJ1-2	TGTGCCAGCAGTGAAACAGTATTAAACTATGGCTACACCTTC	CASSETVLNYGYTF
.	TRBV27	TRBD1	TRBJ1-5	TGTGCCAGCAGTTTAGACAGGGTCAGCGAGCCCCAGCATTTT	CASSLDRVSEPQHF
.	TRBV10-3	TRBD2	TRBJ2-1	TGTGCCATCTCCGATCTAGCGGGCCGTACAAACAATGAGCAGTTCTTC	CAISDLAGRTNNEQFF
once	TRBV30	.	TRBJ2-5	TGTGCCTGGAGTTTGGAGGTGGGTGAGACCCAGTACTTC	CAWSLEVGETQYF
.	TRBV19	TRBD1	TRBJ2-4	TGTGCCAGTAACCCACGACAGGGGTCCAAAAACATTCAGTACTTC	CASNPRQGSKNIQYF
.	TRBV7-9	TRBD2	TRBJ2-5	TGTGCCAGCAGCTTAGTTCGGAGGGCTAGCGGGAGTCAGGAGACCCAGTACTTC	CASSLVRRASGSQETQYF
few	TRBV27	.	TRBJ2-1	TGTGCCAGCAGTTTAGGATCGGAGGGGCAGGATGAGCAGTTCTTC	CASSLGSEGQDEQFF
once	TRBV5-1	TRBD2	TRBJ2-2	TGCGCCAGCAGCTTGGAGGCCGGCGGGAGAGGATCCGGGGAGCTGTTTTTT	CASSLEAGGRGSGELFF
.	TRBV11-2	.	TRBJ2-5	TGTGCCAGCAGCTTAGGAGTCGGGGGAGGCTTAGAAGAGACCCAGTACTTC	CASSLGVGGGLEETQYF
once	TRBV18	TRBD1	TRBJ1-4	TGTGCCAGCTCACCTGGGACAGGGAGTGAAAAACTGTTTTTT	CASSPGTGSEKLFF
.	TRBV21-1	.	TRBJ2-7	TGTGCCGCTACAAGGAGGGGACAGGGGCTTGAGCAGTACTTC	CAATRRGQGLEQYF
few	TRBV29-1	.	TRBJ1-1	TGCAGCGTTGGCGGGGATGAAGCTTTCTTT	CSVGGDEAFF
.	TRBV5-4	TRBD2	TRBJ2-3	TGTGCCAGCAGCGGTGGTGGGAGGGCCACAGATACGCAGTATTTT	CASSGGGRATDTQYF
few	TRBV30	.	TRBJ1-1	TGTGCCCAAGACAGGCAGAACACTGAAGCTTTCTTT	CAQDRQNTEAFF
.	TRBV2	.	TRBJ1-2	TGTGCCAGCATAAGGGCAGGGGCCGGTTGGGGCTACACCTTC	CASIRAGAGWGYTF
.	TRBV7-9	.	TRBJ2-4	TGTGCCAGCAGCTTAGGGTTCAGTGGTTCGAAAAACATTCAGTACTTC	CASSLGFSGSKNIQYF
.	TRBV6-1	TRBD2	TRBJ2-1	TGTGCCAGCAGACCGACTAGCCGAGGTGAGCAGTTCTTC	CASRPTSRGEQFF
.	TRBV2	TRBD2	TRBJ2-2	TGTGCCAGTAGAAGCCTTACTAGCGCCGGGGAGCTGTTTTTT	CASRSLTSAGELFF
once	TRBV12-2	.	TRBJ2-2	TGTGCAAGTCGCGCCAAACCGGGACGGGGGACTGGCGGGTACGCGAACACCGGGGAGCTGTTTTTT	CASRAKPGRGTGGYANTGELFF
.	TRBV21-1	.	TRBJ2-7	TGTGCCAGCAGCACTACAGGGAACGAAGGCTCCTACGAGCAGTACTTC	CASSTTGNEGSYEQYF
.	TRBV29-1	.	TRBJ1-1	TGCAGCGCCCAACGGGGGGGGAACACTGAAGCTTTCTTT	CSAQRGGNTEAFF